This entry is about one T cell receptor (beta chain). The data were taken from a study of shared clonotypes between healthy human individuals. The authors ran the assay at deep level. Sequencing was performed with immunoSEQ multiplex PCR; in TCRdb, only in-frame clones are kept and a portion is missing. The sample yields about a million clones, around 76% seen once. The ends were cut back, 6 bases at V and 1 base at J, with 12 bases in the middle. The CDR3 has 14 residues. CDR1 and CDR2 (germline): MNHNY, SVGAGI (reference sequence). The chain recombines TRBV6-6 with TRBJ1-1; no clear D gene. What was sequenced was memory CD4+ T cells sorted from blood. Sample subset: CD45RA-negative fraction. This TCR derives from a man younger than 35 in good health. The CDR3 is CASRSGFRNTEAFF. DNA for the CDR3: TGTGCCAGCAGATCGGGGTTTCGGAACACTGAAGCTTTCTTT.